This TCR beta chain appears in the sequencing data of a study of radiotherapy plus CTLA-4 blockade in lung cancer. Study summary: Objective response rate was 15% to 20%; disease control rate, 31%.

Findings of the study overall: It was early blood T cell clone dynamics, with interferon-beta, that reportedly best predicted response. TCR clones of tumor origin grew in blood after radiotherapy plus ipilimumab.

This clone was detected a few times. Its cognate antigen is unknown. Sequenced by immunoSEQ multiplex PCR; TCRdb stores in-frame clones only, minus some. The repertoire holds tens of thousands of clones, approximately 85% seen once, with roughly 26% in the top ten. CDR1 and CDR2 (germline): SGHTA, FQGTGA. V lost 4 bases to trimming and J lost 3 bases; unmatched junction nucleotides: 6. The CDR3 has 16 amino acids. This sample comprised peripheral blood, obtained from a patient treated with radiotherapy plus ipilimumab. The sequence was obtained from a human donor with non-small cell lung cancer whose response to radiotherapy plus ipilimumab could not be evaluated. V gene TRBV7-3 combines with J gene TRBJ1-4, with 9 positions matching TRBD1. The CDR3 here is CASSSPQGAANEKLFF. CDR3 sequence (DNA): TGTGCCAGCAGCTCTCCACAGGGGGCGGCTAATGAAAAACTGTTTTTT.